These T cell receptor beta chains were read from a single sample in a study of OX40 agonist ivuxolimab in advanced cancers. TCRdb's table, derived via immunoSEQ multiplex PCR, lists solely in-frame clones and lacks some. The sample shows tens of thousands of clones, about 91% of them seen only once. The sequencing used CD4+ or CD8+ T cells sorted from blood, collected in a trial of the OX40 agonist ivuxolimab. Source of these receptors: an adult with an advanced solid tumor such as melanoma, head and neck, liver or kidney cancer. Each CDR3 is given with its conserved first and last residue. The D gene is left open where the match is weak. Clone size, where shown, is once, few, many, or a class for clones that have expanded.

CDR3 protein	CDR3 DNA	clone size	V gene	J gene	D gene
CASSYSRDSSYEQYF	TGTGCCAGCAGTTACAGCCGGGACTCCTCCTACGAGCAGTACTTC	once	TRBV6-5	TRBJ2-7	NA
CASSVGPGARQPQHF	TGTGCCAGCAGCGTAGGGCCCGGCGCCCGGCAGCCCCAGCATTTT	few	TRBV9	TRBJ1-5	NA
CASSAGLAIHNEQFF	TGTGCCAGCAGCGCCGGACTAGCGATACACAATGAGCAGTTCTTC	once	TRBV9	TRBJ2-1	TRBD2
CSVETGYEQYF	TGCAGCGTTGAAACCGGGTACGAGCAGTACTTC	NA	TRBV29-1	TRBJ2-7	NA
CATSREIGGVSYNEQFF	TGTGCCACCAGCAGAGAGATCGGAGGGGTCTCCTACAATGAGCAGTTCTTC	once	TRBV15	TRBJ2-1	NA
CATRSSGSTDTQYF	TGCGCCACCCGGAGCAGCGGCTCCACAGATACGCAGTATTTT	NA	TRBV5-1	TRBJ2-3	NA
CASSDSSYNSPLHF	TGTGCCAGCAGCGATAGCTCCTATAATTCACCCCTCCACTTT	NA	TRBV9	TRBJ1-6	NA
CASSEVTEAFF	TGTGCCAGCAGCGAGGTCACTGAAGCTTTCTTT	few	TRBV6-1	TRBJ1-1	NA
CASSQDPGGSSYNEQFF	TGCGCCAGCAGCCAAGATCCCGGGGGGAGCTCCTACAATGAGCAGTTCTTC	NA	TRBV4-1	TRBJ2-1	TRBD2
CASSPGTDTDTQYF	TGTGCCAGCAGCCCTGGGACAGACACAGATACGCAGTATTTT	NA	TRBV9	TRBJ2-3	TRBD1
CASSTGQRNTEAFF	TGTGCCAGCAGTACGGGACAGAGGAACACTGAAGCTTTCTTT	NA	TRBV6-1	TRBJ1-1	TRBD1
CASSVEGGINTGELFF	TGTGCCAGCAGCGTAGAGGGCGGGATTAACACCGGGGAGCTGTTTTTT	NA	TRBV9	TRBJ2-2	NA
CASSFTGGGYGYTF	TGCGCCAGCAGCTTCACAGGGGGCGGCTATGGCTACACCTTC	NA	TRBV5-1	TRBJ1-2	TRBD1
CASSYQVTYNEQFF	TGTGCCAGCAGTTACCAGGTAACATACAATGAGCAGTTCTTC	NA	TRBV6-5	TRBJ2-1	NA
CASSPLGSGGYTF	TGTGCCAGCAGCCCCCTAGGCTCCGGCGGCTACACCTTC	NA	TRBV6-6	TRBJ1-2	NA
CASGLLGHEQFF	TGTGCTAGTGGTTTGTTAGGGCATGAGCAGTTCTTC	NA	TRBV12-5	TRBJ2-1	NA
CASSLGGTRSYNEQFF	TGTGCCAGCAGCTTAGGTGGCACCCGCTCCTACAATGAGCAGTTCTTC	NA	TRBV7-9	TRBJ2-1	NA
CASSYGDGSEAFF	TGTGCCAGCAGCTACGGGGACGGAAGTGAAGCTTTCTTT	NA	TRBV7-9	TRBJ1-1	NA
CASSPILANEQYF	TGTGCCAGCAGTCCCATACTAGCTAACGAGCAGTACTTC	NA	TRBV6-5	TRBJ2-7	NA
CASSIAGGYSSYEQYF	TGTGCCAGTAGTATAGCCGGAGGGTACAGCTCCTACGAGCAGTACTTC	few	TRBV19	TRBJ2-7	NA
CAILEGGTEAFF	TGTGCCATCCTTGAGGGGGGCACTGAAGCTTTCTTT	once	TRBV6-1	TRBJ1-1	NA
CASSPGWAGTYNEQFF	TGTGCCAGCTCCCCGGGGTGGGCGGGGACCTACAATGAGCAGTTCTTC	NA	TRBV27	TRBJ2-1	NA
CASDGSGTGYGYTF	TGTGCCAGCGACGGCTCCGGGACAGGTTATGGCTACACCTTC	NA	TRBV6-6	TRBJ1-2	TRBD1
CASSPRGAGGPGELFF	TGTGCCAGCAGCCCGCGTGGAGCGGGAGGGCCCGGGGAGCTGTTTTTT	NA	TRBV7-9	TRBJ2-2	TRBD2
CASSRGRSGEKLFF	TGTGCCAGCAGTAGGGGCCGGAGTGGCGAAAAACTGTTTTTT	NA	TRBV2	TRBJ1-4	NA
CASSDGHNSYEQYF	TGCGCCAGCAGCGACGGACACAACTCCTACGAGCAGTACTTC	once	TRBV5-1	TRBJ2-7	NA
CASSLGTRNTGELFF	TGTGCCAGCAGTTTGGGGACCCGCAACACCGGGGAGCTGTTTTTT	NA	TRBV27	TRBJ2-2	NA
CASSGSGQRGETQYF	TGTGCCAGCAGCGGTAGCGGACAACGGGGGGAGACCCAGTACTTC	NA	TRBV7-9	TRBJ2-5	NA
CASTMTAGANVLTF	TGTGCCAGCACTATGACAGCTGGGGCCAACGTCCTGACTTTC	NA	TRBV6-5	TRBJ2-6	NA
CASRGSGSSYEQYF	TGTGCCAGCAGGGGTAGCGGGTCTTCCTACGAGCAGTACTTC	NA	TRBV28	TRBJ2-7	TRBD2
CASSSGLAGGNEQFF	TGTGCCAGCAGCTCCGGACTAGCGGGAGGCAATGAGCAGTTCTTC	NA	TRBV11-2	TRBJ2-1	TRBD2
CSTEGVAGGPGSPSSYNEQFF	TGCAGCACCGAGGGAGTAGCGGGAGGCCCGGGGTCCCCGAGCTCCTACAATGAGCAGTTCTTC	once	TRBV29-1	TRBJ2-1	TRBD2
CASSSGTGFGETQYF	TGTGCCAGCAGCAGTGGGACAGGGTTTGGGGAGACCCAGTACTTC	NA	TRBV11-3	TRBJ2-5	TRBD1
CASSGTSGGGNVYEQYF	TGTGCCAGTAGTGGGACTAGCGGAGGCGGAAACGTCTACGAGCAGTACTTC	NA	TRBV19	TRBJ2-7	TRBD2